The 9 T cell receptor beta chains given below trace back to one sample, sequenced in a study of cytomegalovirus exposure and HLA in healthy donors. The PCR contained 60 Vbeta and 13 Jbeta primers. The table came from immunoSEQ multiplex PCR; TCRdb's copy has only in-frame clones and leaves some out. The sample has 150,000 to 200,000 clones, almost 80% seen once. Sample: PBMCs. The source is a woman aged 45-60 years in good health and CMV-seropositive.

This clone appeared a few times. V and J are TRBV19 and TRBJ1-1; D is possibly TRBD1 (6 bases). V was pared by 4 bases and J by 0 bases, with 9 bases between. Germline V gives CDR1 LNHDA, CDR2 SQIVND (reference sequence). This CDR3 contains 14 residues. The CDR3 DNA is TGTGCCAGTAGTACCCAGGGGATGAACACTGAAGCTTTCTTT. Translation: CASSTQGMNTEAFF.

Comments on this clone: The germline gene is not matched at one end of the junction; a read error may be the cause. CDR3 amino acids: CASSRDRNTEAFF. The CDR3 nucleotides are TGTGCTAGCAGCCGGGACAGGAACACTGAAGCTTTCTTT. The chain recombines TRBV7-7 with TRBJ1-1; TRBD1 matches 7 bases. Germline V gives CDR1 SSHAT, CDR2 FNYEAQ (reference sequence). This CDR3 is 13 amino acids long.

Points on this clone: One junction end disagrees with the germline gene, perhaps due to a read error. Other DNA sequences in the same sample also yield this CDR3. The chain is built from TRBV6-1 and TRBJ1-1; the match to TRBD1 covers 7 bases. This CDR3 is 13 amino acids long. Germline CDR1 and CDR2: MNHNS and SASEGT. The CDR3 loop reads CASSPGGNTEAFF. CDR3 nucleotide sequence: TGCGCCAGCAGTCCAGGGGGGAACACTGAAGCTTTCTTT.

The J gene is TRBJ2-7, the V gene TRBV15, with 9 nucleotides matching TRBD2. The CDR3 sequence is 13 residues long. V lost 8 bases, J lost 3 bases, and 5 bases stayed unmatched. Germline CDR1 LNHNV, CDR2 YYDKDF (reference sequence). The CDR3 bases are TGTGCCACCGCTGTAGCGGGAGTCTACGAGCAGTACTTC. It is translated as CATAVAGVYEQYF.

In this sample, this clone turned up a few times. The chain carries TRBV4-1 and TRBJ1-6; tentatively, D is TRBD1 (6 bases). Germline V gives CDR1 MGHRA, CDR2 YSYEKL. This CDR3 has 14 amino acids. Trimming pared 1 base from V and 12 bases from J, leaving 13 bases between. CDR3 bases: TGCGCCAGCAGCCAAGCCGGGGGGGGCGAACCCCTCCACTTT. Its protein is CASSQAGGGEPLHF.

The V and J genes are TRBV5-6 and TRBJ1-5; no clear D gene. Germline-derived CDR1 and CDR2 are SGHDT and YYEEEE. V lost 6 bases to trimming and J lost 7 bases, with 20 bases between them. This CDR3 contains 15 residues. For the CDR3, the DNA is TGTGCCAGCACCTCTTTGACCCAAGGAGGGCAGCCCCAGCATTTT. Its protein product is CASTSLTQGGQPQHF.

The DNA of the CDR3 is TGTGCCAGCAGCCCGGGACAGACGTATAGCAATCAGCCCCAGCATTTT. Its translation: CASSPGQTYSNQPQHF. The chain uses TRBV6-6 and TRBJ1-5, with TRBD1 identical over 7 bases. The CDR3 loop spans 16 amino acids. J gave up 0 bases and V 6 bases, and 8 bases lay outside the gene matches. Per germline, CDR1 MNHNY and CDR2 SVGAGI (reference sequence).

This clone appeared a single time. This CDR3 reads CASREGQGSGELFF. The CDR3 DNA is TGCGCCAGCCGAGAGGGACAGGGGTCCGGGGAGCTGTTTTTT. The chain employs TRBV10-1 and TRBJ2-2, with 10 bases identical to TRBD1. The germline V gene has CDR1 WNHNN and CDR2 SYGVQD (reference sequence). The CDR3 covers 14 residues. J was trimmed by 6 bases and V by 8 bases; bases with no gene match: 6.

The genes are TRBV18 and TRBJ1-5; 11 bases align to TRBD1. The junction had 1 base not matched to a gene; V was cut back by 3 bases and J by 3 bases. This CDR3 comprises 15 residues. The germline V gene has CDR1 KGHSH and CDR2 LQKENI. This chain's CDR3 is CASSPGQGANQPQHF. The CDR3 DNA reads TGTGCCAGCTCACCCGGACAGGGGGCCAATCAGCCCCAGCATTTT.